This TCR beta chain was sequenced in a study of CD8+CD57+ T cells in acquired aplastic anemia. Study in general: Sorted CD4+ and CD8+ cells yielded roughly 3.4 ug of DNA on average. The study obtained 11 million or so reads on average for CD4+ cells from healthy donors.

Findings of the study overall: Patients had fewer than 35 CD8+ CDR3 sequences in common with controls (the shared set).

This clonotype showed up many times. Its antigen is unknown. TCR beta VDJ and CDR3 profiling used genomic DNA as template. TCRdb used MiXCR to reprocess the reads, holding one entry per CDR3 protein. Of about 170,000 distinct CDR3 sequences in the sample, approximately 43% are singletons; the top ten hold 0.9% to 1.2%. The sample was sorted CD4+, CD8+, or CD8+CD57+ T cells (not recorded which) from PBMCs. The sequence was obtained from a human donor in good health.

CDR3 amino acids: CAIMRTGSDTQYF. The CDR3 bases are TGTGCCATCATGCGGACAGGCTCAGATACGCAGTATTTT. The genes are TRBV10-3 and TRBJ2-3, with TRBD1 matching 7 bases. The germline V gene has CDR1 ENHRY and CDR2 SYGVKD. V shed 7 bases, J shed 4 bases, and the junction held 5 bases outside the gene matches. The length of the CDR3 is 13 residues.